The clone carrying this TCR beta chain showed up just a few times. Antigen specificity is unknown. The data were obtained in a study of identical twins. Whole-study results and caveats: It was cross-sectional statistical analysis, not following the same donors, that the conclusions relied on.

Template switching added a universal primer binding site, and final cDNA carried unique molecular identifiers. TCRdb itself ran the 5' RACE reads through MiXCR, one entry per CDR3 protein. The table shows some 900,000 distinct CDR3 sequences, with about 12% occurring only once. The same sample was also studied in work on yellow fever vaccine responses in identical twins. That work contributes: The authors reported partly convergent, partly personalized vaccine responses in identical twins.

Input material: PBMCs. This TCR was recovered from a woman under 30 in good health.

The CDR3 nucleotides read TGTGCCAGCAGCTTGGCAGCAGCGAGTGGCACCGGGGAGCTGTTTTTT. Translating it yields CASSLAAASGTGELFF. The chain recombines TRBV5-6 with TRBJ2-2; D is ambiguous. Germline CDR1 SGHDT, CDR2 YYEEEE. The CDR3 runs to 16 residues. Trimming left V 0 bases short and J 4 bases short, with 13 bases between.